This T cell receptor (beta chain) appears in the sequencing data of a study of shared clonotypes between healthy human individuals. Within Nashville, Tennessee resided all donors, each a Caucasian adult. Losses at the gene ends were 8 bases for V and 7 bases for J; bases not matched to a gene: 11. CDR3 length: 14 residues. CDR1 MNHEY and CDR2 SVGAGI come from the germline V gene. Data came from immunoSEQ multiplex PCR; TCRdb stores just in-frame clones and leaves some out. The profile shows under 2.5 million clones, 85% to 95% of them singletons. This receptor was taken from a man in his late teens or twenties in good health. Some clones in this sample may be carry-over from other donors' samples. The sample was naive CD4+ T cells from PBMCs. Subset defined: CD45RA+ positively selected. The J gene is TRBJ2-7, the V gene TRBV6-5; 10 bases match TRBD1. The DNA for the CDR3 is TGTGCCAGCGCGCGGGGGACAGGGGCGGGAGAGCAGTACTTC. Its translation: CASARGTGAGEQYF.